Presented here are 9 T cell receptor beta chains from one specimen sequenced in a study of blood T cell repertoires in COVID-19. TCRdb's table, derived via immunoSEQ multiplex PCR, lists solely in-frame clones and lacks some. The sample lists 90,000 to 150,000 clones, around 86% occurring once. The sample consisted of peripheral blood. The receptor source for this set is an elderly man with acute or convalescent COVID-19.

The chain employs TRBV6-5 and TRBJ1-5, with 10 bases lining up with TRBD1. Germline V lookup: CDR1 MNHEY, CDR2 SVGAGI. V shed 8 bases, J shed 7 bases, and the junction held 5 bases outside the gene matches. The CDR3 runs to 13 residues. CDR3 DNA: TGTGCCAGCTGGGACAGGGGACAACAGCCCCAGCATTTT. This codes for CASWDRGQQPQHF.

Details on this clone: At one end, the junction sequence differs from germline, possibly due to a read error. V and J are TRBV7-7 and TRBJ2-1, with 9 bases fitting TRBD1. Germline V gene lookup returns CDR1 SSHAT and CDR2 FNYEAQ (reference sequence). The CDR3 consists of 17 residues. The CDR3 protein is CASSLAFVGQGTNEQFF. CDR3 nucleotide sequence: TGTGCTAGCAGCTTAGCGTTCGTGGGACAGGGTACCAATGAGCAGTTCTTC.

CDR3 coding DNA: TGTGCCAGCAGCTCTGGACTAGCGGGGGATACGCAGTATTTT. Encoded protein: CASSSGLAGDTQYF. The rearrangement links TRBV7-2 to TRBJ2-3; 12 nucleotides line up with TRBD2. This CDR3 is 14 amino acids long. CDR1 is SGHTA and CDR2 is FQGNSA in the germline V gene. The V segment lost 4 bases and the J segment 6 bases; nucleotides outside the gene matches: 2.

The table lists this clone with a few counts. The chain employs TRBV7-9 and TRBJ1-4; unclear D gene. The CDR3 runs 16 residues. Trimming removed 5 bases from V and 5 bases from J, with 18 bases in between. Germline V CDR1 and CDR2: SEHNR, FQNEAQ (reference sequence). The CDR3 reads CASSNSGRSKNEKLFF. The CDR3 nucleotides are TGTGCCAGCAGCAATAGCGGCAGGAGCAAGAATGAAAAACTGTTTTTT.

The genes are TRBV5-1 and TRBJ1-5; 7 nucleotides match TRBD1. This CDR3 is 14 amino acids long. Germline V gene sequence: CDR1 SGHRS, CDR2 YFSETQ. Trimming cost V 4 bases and J 2 bases; bases outside gene matches: 3. CDR3 in amino acids: CASSPTGGNQPQHF. CDR3 coding DNA: TGCGCCAGCAGCCCCACAGGGGGCAATCAGCCCCAGCATTTT.

This clone was detected once. This chain joins TRBV10-3 and TRBJ1-3; 7 bases fit TRBD1. The ends lost 3 bases at V and 0 bases at J; junction bases unmatched: 5. Germline CDR1 reads ENHRY; CDR2 reads SYGVKD. The CDR3 is made up of 16 amino acids. This chain's CDR3 is CAISERDRSSGNTIYF. CDR3 DNA: TGTGCCATCAGTGAACGGGACAGATCCTCTGGAAACACCATATATTTT.

This clone was observed once. V and J are TRBV19 and TRBJ2-4; D is perhaps TRBD2 (6 bases). Trimming pared 5 bases from V and 0 bases from J, leaving 17 bases between. This CDR3 is 17 amino acids long. CDR1 is LNHDA, CDR2 SQIVND, per germline (reference sequence). CDR3 sequence reads: CASSQTLGLLAKNIQYF. CDR3 nucleotide sequence: TGTGCCAGTAGTCAAACTTTGGGACTCCTAGCCAAAAACATTCAGTACTTC.

In this sample, this clone turned up a few times. This rearrangement joins TRBV2 to TRBJ1-2; D is possibly TRBD1 (6 bases). Trimming removed 7 bases at V and 3 bases at J, with 9 bases between. CDR3 length: 12 residues. The germline V gene encodes CDR1 SNHLY and CDR2 FYNNEI. The CDR3 sequence is CASTYRDYGYTF. The CDR3 DNA reads as TGTGCCAGCACCTACAGGGACTATGGCTACACCTTC.

CDR3 protein: CASSQERDRGRDTQYF. The CDR3 bases are TGCGCCAGCAGCCAAGAGCGGGACCGTGGCAGAGATACGCAGTATTTT. This chain connects TRBV4-1 to TRBJ2-3, with D possibly being TRBD2 (6 bases). CDR3 length equals 16 residues. The germline V gene has CDR1 MGHRA and CDR2 YSYEKL. The V end was cut by 0 bases, the J end by 5 bases, with 15 bases between.